This T cell receptor beta chain was observed in a study of T cells after posttransplantation cyclophosphamide. Data came from immunoSEQ multiplex PCR; TCRdb stores just in-frame clones and leaves some out. This sample has some 40,000 clones, each found more than once. Study-wide results and caveats: Donor CD8+ memory clones often dominated recipient blood repertoires at later times. TRB overlap between skin or GI tissue T cells and blood was limited.

Trimming pared 4 bases from V and 8 bases from J, leaving 20 bases between. Germline V gene lookup returns CDR1 SGHAT and CDR2 FQNNGV. There are 15 residues in the CDR3. This clone appeared many times. The antigen is unknown. The TCR sequence derives from a man aged 50 or older in good health, CMV-negative, and a related stem cell transplant donor. The genes are TRBV11-2 and TRBJ1-2, with a weak D call TRBD1 (5 bases). Material for sequencing was PBMCs. Written as DNA, the CDR3 is TGTGCCAGCAGCTCCACTCTCGACGGACATTGGGGCTACACCTTC. Translation gives CASSSTLDGHWGYTF. Drawing the rest from reference TRBV11-2 and TRBJ1-2, the complete variable domain is EAGVAQSPRYKIIEKRQSVAFWCNPISGHATLYWYQQILGQGPKLLIQFQNNGVVDDSQLPKDRFSAERLKGVDSTLKIQPAKLEDSAVYLCASSSTLDGHWGYTFGSGTRLTVV.